The TCR beta chain under discussion was sequenced for a study of T cells expressing NK-cell markers. A note on this clonotype: Its specificity is unknown.

cDNA encoding TCR beta was synthesized via 5'RACE template switching incorporating UMIs. Each CDR3 protein gets one entry in TCRdb, which reprocessed the 5' RACE reads and gives no DNA. Its clone listing holds some 440,000 distinct CDR3 sequences. This CDR3 comprises 14 residues. CDR1 and CDR2 (germline): SGHKS, YYEKEE (reference sequence). General study results and limits: Researchers report these clonotypes also headed the CD3+CD56-NKG2C+ fraction in four donors.

The sequence came from a woman aged 50 to 65 in good health. The J gene is TRBJ1-4, the V gene TRBV5-5; TCRdb designates TRBD1, a call that cannot be tested without DNA. The sequencing input was blood T cells: a sorted CD56 or NKG2C T cell subset, CD4+ or CD8+ T cells, or bulk PBMC T cells (not recorded which). This CDR3 is CASSLGGQVEKLFF.